Listed below are T cell receptor beta chains from one sample, sequenced in a study of T-cell reconstitution after alpha-beta-depleted transplantation in children. TCRdb independently ran MiXCR on the PCR reads; one entry per CDR3 protein. Of about 420,000 distinct CDR3 sequences listed, around 15% were seen once; the top ten hold 29%. The source material was PBMCs, mostly from graft donor cells, sampled 360 days after TCRalphabeta/CD19-depleted stem cell transplant. The source is a boy younger than two who had a stem cell transplant for Wiskott-Aldrich syndrome, so the T cells may come from the graft donor. Both conserved end residues are part of each CDR3. Each record gives: CDR3 protein, CDR3 DNA, J gene, V gene, D gene, clone size. D genes are given only for firm matches. Size is omitted from some rows. Given values are once, few, many or a class for expanded clones.

CASSLGKQMNTEAFF	TGTGCCAGCAGCTTAGGAAAACAGATGAACACTGAAGCTTTCTTT	TRBJ1-1	TRBV11-2	NA	NA
CASSPQQETQYF	TGTGCCAGCTCACCACAACAAGAGACCCAGTACTTC	TRBJ2-5	TRBV18	NA	NA
CASSEIFNEQFF	TGTGCCAGCAGTGAGATTTTCAATGAGCAGTTCTTC	TRBJ2-1	TRBV6-1	NA	NA
CASRINTAPYGYTF	TGTGCCAGCAGGATTAACACAGCGCCCTATGGCTACACCTTC	TRBJ1-2	TRBV28	NA	NA
CASSKGRTENEKLFF	TGTGCCAGCAGCAAAGGACGGACGGAGAATGAAAAACTGTTTTTT	TRBJ1-4	TRBV21-1	NA	once
CASSPGQVFDEQYF	TGTGCCAGCAGTCCAGGACAGGTATTCGACGAGCAGTACTTC	TRBJ2-7	TRBV6-5	TRBD1	few
CSAAGSGNTEAFF	TGCAGCGCAGCAGGGTCAGGGAACACTGAAGCTTTCTTT	TRBJ1-1	TRBV29-1	NA	NA
CASSTRNKSYEQYF	TGTGCCAGCAGCACCCGCAACAAATCCTACGAGCAGTACTTC	TRBJ2-7	TRBV21-1	NA	few
CASSFDGYEQYF	TGTGCCAGCAGTTTCGATGGGTACGAGCAGTACTTC	TRBJ2-7	TRBV27	NA	NA
CASSYNRGLDTQYF	TGTGCCAGCAGTTACAACCGGGGACTAGATACGCAGTATTTT	TRBJ2-3	TRBV6-2/TRBV6-3	NA	NA
CASSFSVSGNTIYF	TGTGCCAGCAGTTTTAGCGTCTCTGGAAACACCATATATTTT	TRBJ1-3	TRBV12-3/TRBV12-4	NA	many
CASSYSWGESEQYF	TGTGCCAGCAGTTACTCTTGGGGTGAATCCGAGCAGTACTTC	TRBJ2-7	TRBV6-5	NA	NA
CSARTGVVDEQFF	TGCAGTGCTAGGACAGGGGTTGTGGATGAGCAGTTCTTC	TRBJ2-1	TRBV20-1	TRBD1	few
CASSFSGFSYNEQFF	TGCGCCAGCAGCTTTAGCGGGTTTTCCTACAATGAGCAGTTCTTC	TRBJ2-1	TRBV5-1	TRBD2	few
CASSPRLAGIPGELFF	TGTGCCAGCAGTCCCCGACTAGCGGGGATCCCCGGGGAGCTGTTTTTT	TRBJ2-2	TRBV27	TRBD2	NA
CASSRGQGKLFF	TGTGCCAGCAGTCGAGGACAGGGAAAACTGTTTTTT	TRBJ1-4	TRBV5-5	TRBD1	NA
CASSRAVGRSGANVLTF	TGCGCCAGCAGCAGGGCAGTAGGCCGCTCTGGGGCCAACGTCCTGACTTTC	TRBJ2-6	TRBV5-1	NA	NA
CASSLGGLAGAPTDEQFF	TGTGCCAGCAGCTTAGGAGGACTAGCGGGAGCCCCGACCGATGAGCAGTTCTTC	TRBJ2-1	TRBV11-2	TRBD2	NA
CASSPKASTYEQYF	TGTGCCAGCTCACCAAAAGCGAGCACCTACGAGCAGTACTTC	TRBJ2-7	TRBV18	NA	NA
CSVYRVNTEAFF	TGCAGCGTGTACAGGGTGAACACTGAAGCTTTCTTT	TRBJ1-1	TRBV29-1	NA	few
CASSHGTAAKNIQYF	TGCGCCAGCAGCCATGGGACAGCCGCCAAAAACATTCAGTACTTC	TRBJ2-4	TRBV5-1	TRBD1	NA
CSARDVPKETQYF	TGCAGTGCTAGAGATGTGCCCAAAGAGACCCAGTACTTC	TRBJ2-5	TRBV20-1	NA	once
CASSEWGGSSYEQYF	TGTGCCAGCAGTGAATGGGGGGGTAGCTCCTACGAGCAGTACTTC	TRBJ2-7	TRBV25-1	TRBD2	NA
CASSVGVSTDTQYF	TGTGCCAGCAGCGTAGGAGTGAGTACAGATACGCAGTATTTT	TRBJ2-3	TRBV9	NA	NA
CASRFQKDSRSYNEQFF	TGTGCCAGCAGATTTCAAAAGGACTCCCGCTCCTACAATGAGCAGTTCTTC	TRBJ2-1	TRBV12-3/TRBV12-4	NA	few
CASSTRTSADTQYF	TGCGCCAGCAGCACCAGGACTAGCGCAGATACGCAGTATTTT	TRBJ2-3	TRBV4-1	TRBD2	few
CASSMGQGNYEQYF	TGCGCCAGCAGCATGGGACAGGGAAACTACGAGCAGTACTTC	TRBJ2-7	TRBV5-1	TRBD1	few
CASSLVWQGNEQYF	TGTGCCAGCAGCTTAGTGTGGCAGGGCAACGAGCAGTACTTC	TRBJ2-7	TRBV11-2	NA	NA
CASSPMPDEQFF	TGTGCCAGCAGCCCTATGCCGGATGAGCAGTTCTTC	TRBJ2-1	TRBV3-1	NA	few
CASILGYTF	TGTGCCAGCATTCTGGGCTACACCTTC	TRBJ1-2	TRBV25-1	NA	few
CASSPRPGQGLNEQYF	TGTGCCAGCAGCCCTCGTCCCGGACAGGGGCTCAACGAGCAGTACTTC	TRBJ2-7	TRBV7-2	TRBD1	NA
CASLTGGTNQPQHF	TGTGCCAGCTTGACAGGGGGAACTAATCAGCCCCAGCATTTT	TRBJ1-5	TRBV6-1	TRBD1	NA
CATRDRANTEAFF	TGTGCCACCCGGGACAGGGCGAACACTGAAGCTTTCTTT	TRBJ1-1	TRBV30	TRBD1	many
CAWSAGTGSYEQYF	TGTGCCTGGAGTGCCGGGACGGGATCCTACGAGCAGTACTTC	TRBJ2-7	TRBV30	NA	few
CASSYSLLAPYNEQFF	TGTGCCAGCAGTTACAGTCTTCTAGCCCCCTACAATGAGCAGTTCTTC	TRBJ2-1	TRBV6-2/TRBV6-3	NA	few
CAISRLAGRGGVTDTQYF	TGTGCCATCAGTCGCCTAGCGGGGAGGGGCGGCGTGACAGATACGCAGTATTTT	TRBJ2-3	TRBV2	TRBD2	NA
CASSVVKDSYNSPLHF	TGTGCCAGCAGCGTAGTTAAGGACTCCTATAATTCACCCCTCCACTTT	TRBJ1-6	TRBV9	NA	NA
CSARRGPLAFF	TGCAGTGCTAGGAGGGGCCCGCTAGCTTTCTTT	TRBJ1-1	TRBV20-1	NA	NA
CASSVKGGGEQFF	TGTGCCAGCAGCGTAAAAGGGGGTGGGGAGCAGTTCTTC	TRBJ2-1	TRBV9	NA	few
CASSKQGASEAFF	TGCGCCAGCAGCAAACAGGGGGCCTCTGAAGCTTTCTTT	TRBJ1-1	TRBV5-1	TRBD1	few
CASSSKGASSYEQYF	TGTGCCAGCAGTTCCAAGGGGGCGAGCTCCTACGAGCAGTACTTC	TRBJ2-7	TRBV27	TRBD1	NA
CASSLHRTRRDEQFF	TGCGCCAGCAGCCTTCACAGGACGAGGCGGGATGAGCAGTTCTTC	TRBJ2-1	TRBV4-3	NA	once
CASSNPGLAGTGELFF	TGTGCCAGCAGCAACCCGGGACTAGCGGGAACCGGGGAGCTGTTTTTT	TRBJ2-2	TRBV7-9	TRBD2	NA
CASSLRQRAGTDTQYF	TGCGCCAGCAGCTTGAGACAGAGAGCGGGCACAGATACGCAGTATTTT	TRBJ2-3	TRBV5-1	NA	few
CASSFGRVDYGYTF	TGTGCCAGCAGTTTTGGCAGGGTCGACTATGGCTACACCTTC	TRBJ1-2	TRBV12-3/TRBV12-4	NA	few
CASAGGPDEQYF	TGTGCCAGCGCGGGAGGGCCTGACGAGCAGTACTTC	TRBJ2-7	TRBV13	TRBD2	NA
CAQQIRESNQPQHF	TGTGCTCAGCAGATAAGGGAGTCCAATCAGCCCCAGCATTTT	TRBJ1-5	TRBV15	NA	NA
CASSFDGGQFNEQFF	TGTGCCAGCAGTTTCGACGGGGGGCAGTTCAATGAGCAGTTCTTC	TRBJ2-1	TRBV12-3/TRBV12-4	NA	few
CASSSLAGEGNEQFF	TGTGCCAGCAGTTCCCTAGCGGGAGAGGGGAATGAGCAGTTCTTC	TRBJ2-1	TRBV12-3/TRBV12-4	TRBD2	NA
CASRGLVGTQYF	TGTGCCAGCAGAGGTCTAGTTGGTACGCAGTATTTT	TRBJ2-3	TRBV6-5	NA	NA
CASSLPHTLNTEAFF	TGTGCCAGCAGTTTACCCCACACCCTGAACACTGAAGCTTTCTTT	TRBJ1-1	TRBV28	NA	few
CATHRRGDTQYF	TGTGCCACTCACAGGAGGGGAGATACGCAGTATTTT	TRBJ2-3	TRBV28	NA	few
CASSPADRGPYEQYF	TGTGCCAGCAGCCCAGCAGACAGGGGTCCCTACGAGCAGTACTTC	TRBJ2-7	TRBV4-2	TRBD1	NA